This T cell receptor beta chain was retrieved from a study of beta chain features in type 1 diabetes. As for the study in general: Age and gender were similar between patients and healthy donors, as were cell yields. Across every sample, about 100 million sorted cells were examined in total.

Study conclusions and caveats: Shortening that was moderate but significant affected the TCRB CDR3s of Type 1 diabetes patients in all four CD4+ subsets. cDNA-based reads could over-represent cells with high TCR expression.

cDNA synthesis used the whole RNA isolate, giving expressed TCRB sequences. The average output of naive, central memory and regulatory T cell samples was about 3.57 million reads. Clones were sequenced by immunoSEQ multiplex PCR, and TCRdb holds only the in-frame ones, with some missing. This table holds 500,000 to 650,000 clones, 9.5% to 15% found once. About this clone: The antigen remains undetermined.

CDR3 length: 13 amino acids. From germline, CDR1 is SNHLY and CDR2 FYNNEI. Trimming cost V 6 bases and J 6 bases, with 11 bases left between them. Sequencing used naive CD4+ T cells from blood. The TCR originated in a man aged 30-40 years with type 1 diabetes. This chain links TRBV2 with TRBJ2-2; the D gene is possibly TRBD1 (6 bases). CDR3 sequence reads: CASRDTGPGELFF. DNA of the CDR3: TGTGCCAGCAGGGACACAGGGCCCGGGGAGCTGTTTTTT.